Reported below is one TCR beta chain. Its antigen is still unknown. A junction end diverges from the germline sequence, so it may reflect a read error. Per germline, CDR1 SGHTA and CDR2 FQGNSA. This CDR3 has 15 residues. The sample is drawn from a study of blood T cells in healthy people across ages. Primers used in a second PCR of about 7 to 11 cycles were a sample-barcoded 5' primer and a J-beta primer mix. TCRdb ran MiXCR on the 5' RACE reads and lists one entry per CDR3 protein. Of 650,000 to 1,000,000 distinct CDR3 sequences in the sample, about half were seen once. Study outcomes and limitations: Age advanced and TCR beta diversity per million T cells fell, roughly linearly.

Sequencing used blood. This receptor was taken from a man older than 75 in good health. This chain connects TRBV7-2 to TRBJ2-3; TRBD2 matches at 9 bases. CDR3 in DNA: TGTGCCGGCAGCGCCTTAGCGGGGGAGATAGATACGCAGTATTTT. As protein: CAGSALAGEIDTQYF. The full variable domain, completed using reference TRBV7-2 and TRBJ2-3, is GAGVSQSPSNKVTEKGKDVELRCDPISGHTALYWYRQSLGQGLEFLIYFQGNSAPDKSGLPSDRFSAERTGGSVSTLTIQRTQQEDSAVYLCAGSALAGEIDTQYFGPGTRLTVL.